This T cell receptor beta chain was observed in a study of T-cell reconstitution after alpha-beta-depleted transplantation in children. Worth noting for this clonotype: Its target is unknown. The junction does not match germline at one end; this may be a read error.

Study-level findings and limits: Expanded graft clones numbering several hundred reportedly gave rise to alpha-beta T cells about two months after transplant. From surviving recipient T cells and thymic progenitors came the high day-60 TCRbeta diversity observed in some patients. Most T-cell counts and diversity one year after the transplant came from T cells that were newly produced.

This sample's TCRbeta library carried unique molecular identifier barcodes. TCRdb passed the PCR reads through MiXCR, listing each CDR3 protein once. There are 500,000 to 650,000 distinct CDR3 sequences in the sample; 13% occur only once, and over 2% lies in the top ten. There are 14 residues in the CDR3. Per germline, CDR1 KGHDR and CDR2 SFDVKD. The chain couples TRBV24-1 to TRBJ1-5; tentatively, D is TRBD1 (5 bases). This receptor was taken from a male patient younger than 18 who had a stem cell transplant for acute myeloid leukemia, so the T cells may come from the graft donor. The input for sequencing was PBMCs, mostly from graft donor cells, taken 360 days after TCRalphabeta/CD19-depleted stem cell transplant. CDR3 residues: CATSEGPLNHPQHF. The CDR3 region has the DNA TGTGCCACCAGTGAGGGACCTCTCAATCACCCCCAGCATTTT.